These 18 T cell receptor beta chains came from one sample sequenced in a study of blood T cell repertoires in COVID-19. Assay: immunoSEQ multiplex PCR; the TCRdb copy retains only in-frame clones and omits some. Of around 140,000 clones detected, 70% to 90% appear once; the ten largest clones hold 1.8%. The sequenced sample consisted of peripheral blood. These receptors all come from a man between 65 and 79 years old with acute or convalescent COVID-19.

This chain joins TRBV6-5 and TRBJ2-7, with D tentatively TRBD2 (6 bases). CDR1 MNHEY and CDR2 SVGAGI come from the germline V gene. CDR3 length equals 11 residues. Trimming left V 2 bases short and J 7 bases short, with 6 bases between. The chain's CDR3 is CASSYGGEQYF. As DNA, the CDR3 is TGTGCCAGCAGTTACGGGGGGGAGCAGTACTTC.

The chain carries TRBV28 and TRBJ2-2; D call uncertain. This CDR3 is 12 amino acids long. Germline assignment: CDR1 MDHEN and CDR2 SYDVKM. The V end lost 3 bases, the J end lost 4 bases, and 3 bases lay between the germline ends. DNA for the CDR3: TGTGCCAGCAGTTTTCTCACCGGGGAGCTGTTTTTT. It is translated as CASSFLTGELFF.

This chain's CDR3 is CASSYSAGGQGTQYF. The CDR3 nucleotides are TGTGCCAGCAGTTACTCAGCGGGGGGCCAGGGGACCCAGTACTTC. The genes are TRBV6-2 or TRBV6-3 and TRBJ2-5, with TRBD2 matching 9 bases. The V gene end was trimmed by 0 bases and the J gene end by 7 bases; junction bases not matched to a gene: 6. The CDR3 runs to 15 residues. The germline V gene has CDR1 MNHEY and CDR2 SVGEGT.

The V gene is TRBV28, the J gene TRBJ2-3; the match to TRBD2 covers 11 bases. From germline, CDR1 is MDHEN and CDR2 SYDVKM. This CDR3 contains 14 residues. V shed 4 bases, J shed 7 bases, and the junction held 4 bases outside the gene matches. DNA for the CDR3: TGTGCCAGCAGTTCAATAGCGGGAGGGCATACGCAGTATTTT. As protein: CASSSIAGGHTQYF. The entire variable domain, with the rest obtained from reference TRBV28 and TRBJ2-3, is as follows: DVKVTQSSRYLVKRTGEKVFLECVQDMDHENMFWYRQDPGLGLRLIYFSYDVKMKEKGDIPEGYSVSREKKERFSLILESASTNQTSMYLCASSSIAGGHTQYFGPGTRLTVL.

In this sample, this clone turned up once. The V call is TRBV10-1, the J call TRBJ1-6; no firm D call. Trimming shortened V by 3 bases and J by 6 bases, and 6 bases separated the two germline ends. The CDR3 is made up of 13 amino acids. Looked up from germline, CDR1 is WNHNN and CDR2 is SYGVQD (reference sequence). CDR3 sequence: CASSEQINSPLHF. CDR3 bases: TGCGCCAGCAGTGAACAAATTAATTCACCCCTCCACTTT.

This clone was detected once. The J gene is TRBJ1-1, the V gene TRBV5-1, with a possible D match to TRBD1 (6 bases). This CDR3 has 14 residues. Germline CDR1 reads SGHRS; CDR2 reads YFSETQ. The V end was cut by 0 bases, the J end by 2 bases, with 8 bases between. CDR3: CASSLGGLNTEAFF. Written as DNA, the CDR3 is TGCGCCAGCAGCTTGGGGGGGCTAAACACTGAAGCTTTCTTT. Full variable domain (outside the CDR3, taken from reference TRBV5-1 and TRBJ1-1): KAGVTQTPRYLIKTRGQQVTLSCSPISGHRSVSWYQQTPGQGLQFLFEYFSETQRNKGNFPGRFSGRQFSNSRSEMNVSTLELGDSALYLCASSLGGLNTEAFFGQGTRLTVV.

V is TRBV27 and J is TRBJ1-1; D ambiguous. Per germline, CDR1 MNHEY and CDR2 SMNVEV (reference sequence). The germline V and J ends were trimmed by 5 bases and 8 bases, with 15 bases remaining between them. The CDR3 is 13 amino acids. The CDR3 bases are TGTGCCAGCAGTGTCCGATCCGAGAGGGAAGCTTTCTTT. Its protein product is CASSVRSEREAFF.

V usage is TRBV19 and J usage is TRBJ2-4, with D hard to call. The CDR3 totals 14 residues. Trimming took 5 bases from V and 0 from J, leaving 8 bases between them. The germline CDR1 and CDR2 sequences are LNHDA and SQIVND (reference sequence). The CDR3 loop reads CASSQPGAKNIQYF. DNA of the CDR3: TGTGCCAGTAGTCAGCCAGGAGCCAAAAACATTCAGTACTTC.

This clone was found once. J is TRBJ2-5 and V is TRBV3-1 (or the pseudogene TRBV3-2); D may be TRBD2 (5 bases). V was pared by 6 bases and J by 0 bases, with 11 bases between. The CDR3 has 14 residues. Germline V gene lookup returns CDR1 LGHDT and CDR2 YNNKEL (reference sequence). The CDR3 sequence: CASRRSGYQETQYF. The CDR3 DNA sequence: TGTGCCAGCAGGAGGTCGGGGTACCAAGAGACCCAGTACTTC.

V is TRBV6-5 and J is TRBJ1-3; TRBD1 agrees at 7 bases. Germline trimming cut 11 bases from V and 0 bases from J; bases unmatched to any gene: 7. The CDR3 totals 14 residues. The germline V gene has CDR1 MNHEY and CDR2 SVGAGI. CDR3 DNA sequence: TGTGCCTTGAGACAGGGATACTCTGGAAACACCATATATTTT. Protein: CALRQGYSGNTIYF.

This chain uses TRBV10-3 with TRBJ1-3; possible D gene TRBD1, 6 bases. The ends were cut back, 6 bases at V and 0 bases at J, with 12 bases in the middle. Germline lookup yields CDR1 ENHRY and CDR2 SYGVKD. The CDR3 has 15 residues. CDR3 bases: TGTGCCATCAGAAGACAGGACCACTCTGGAAACACCATATATTTT. It yields the protein CAIRRQDHSGNTIYF.

The rearrangement uses TRBV24-1 and TRBJ2-1; TRBD2 aligns across 10 bases. The CDR3 has 14 residues. Trimming at V came to 8 bases and at J to 5 bases, leaving 5 bases not matched to a gene. Germline V gene sequence: CDR1 KGHDR, CDR2 SFDVKD. CDR3 protein: CATNPSGRDNEQFF. The CDR3 nucleotides are TGTGCCACCAATCCGAGCGGGAGGGACAATGAGCAGTTCTTC.

CDR3 residues: CASRLGPPSETQYF. In nucleotides, the CDR3 is TGTGCCAGTAGGCTGGGCCCCCCCAGTGAGACCCAGTACTTC. The chain uses TRBV19 and TRBJ2-5; D gene uncertain. Trimming shortened V by 6 bases and J by 5 bases, and 16 bases separated the two germline ends. The CDR3 has 14 residues. Germline V CDR1 and CDR2: LNHDA, SQIVND (reference sequence).

The table lists this clone with a few counts. The chain combines TRBV7-8 with TRBJ1-1; unclear D gene. Germline CDR1 is SGHVS and CDR2 is FQNEAQ. Trimming removed 5 bases from V and 1 base from J, with 14 bases in between. CDR3 length: 15 amino acids. The CDR3 is CASSARYGRNTEAFF. The CDR3 DNA reads as TGTGCCAGCAGCGCCCGATACGGGAGGAACACTGAAGCTTTCTTT.

In this sample, this clone turned up a few times. CDR3 nucleotide sequence: TGTGCCAGTAGGCTGGACAGTAACTATGGCTACACCTTC. Translated: CASRLDSNYGYTF. This chain links TRBV19 with TRBJ1-2, with D perhaps matching TRBD1 (6 bases). Trimming stripped 6 bases from V and 1 base from J, with 9 bases between. Germline V CDR1 and CDR2: LNHDA, SQIVND (reference sequence). This CDR3 comprises 13 residues.

Only one count was recorded for this clone. The CDR3: CASSLGTDYTEAFF. The CDR3 DNA follows: TGTGCCAGCAGCTTAGGGACAGATTACACTGAAGCTTTCTTT. The chain has TRBV7-9 and TRBJ1-1, with D tentatively TRBD1 (6 bases). Germline V lookup: CDR1 SEHNR, CDR2 FQNEAQ (reference sequence). V lost 1 base to trimming and J lost 3 bases, with 9 bases between them. CDR3 length: 14 amino acids.

This clone has a handful of counts. The chain couples TRBV6-6 to TRBJ1-5; 7 nucleotides match TRBD1. CDR3 length equals 16 residues. Germline values: CDR1 MNHNY, CDR2 SVGAGI (reference sequence). The V segment lost 2 bases and the J segment 2 bases; nucleotides outside the gene matches: 6. The CDR3: CASSYRRDRGNQPQHF. For the CDR3, the DNA is TGTGCCAGCAGTTACCGACGAGACAGGGGCAATCAGCCCCAGCATTTT.

This clone was recorded only once. This sequence joins TRBV19 and TRBJ2-7, with D perhaps TRBD2 (5 bases). Trimming cost V 7 bases and J 0 bases, with 13 bases left between them. This CDR3 is 14 amino acids long. The germline V gene has CDR1 LNHDA and CDR2 SQIVND (reference sequence). DNA for the CDR3: TGTGCCAGTAAATCAACCGGGAACTCCTACGAGCAGTACTTC. This gives the protein CASKSTGNSYEQYF.